The rows below give T cell receptor beta chains drawn from one sample of a study of naive and memory T cell subsets. Via MiXCR, TCRdb re-called the UMI-ligation and nested PCR reads, giving one row per CDR3 protein. The repertoire holds about 160,000 distinct CDR3 sequences, with about 23% as singletons. Sequenced material: naive CD4+ T cells from blood. These receptors were taken from a human donor in good health. The CDR3 runs from the conserved cysteine through the conserved F or W. Fields, in order: clone size, V gene, J gene, D gene, CDR3 DNA, CDR3 protein. A D gene is named only where the DNA matches it firmly. The size field is filled for only some rows; it gives once, few, many or a size class.

abundance: few; v_gene: TRBV6-2/TRBV6-3; j_gene: TRBJ2-5; d_gene: .; CDR3nt: TGTGCCAGCAGTTACCAGGGCAGGGGACTCCAAGAGACCCAGTACTTC; CDR3aa: CASSYQGRGLQETQYF
abundance: many; v_gene: TRBV20-1; j_gene: TRBJ2-1; d_gene: .; CDR3nt: TGCAGTGCTCGTAGAGGGGGTTTTGAGCAGTTCTTC; CDR3aa: CSARRGGFEQFF
abundance: .; v_gene: TRBV29-1; j_gene: TRBJ1-1; d_gene: .; CDR3nt: TGCAGCGTTGTCACATGGACTGAAGCTTTCTTT; CDR3aa: CSVVTWTEAFF
abundance: .; v_gene: TRBV20-1; j_gene: TRBJ2-3; d_gene: .; CDR3nt: TGCAGTGCTAGTGGTATGGCCTCCGGCACAGATACGCAGTATTTT; CDR3aa: CSASGMASGTDTQYF
abundance: few; v_gene: TRBV21-1; j_gene: TRBJ1-3; d_gene: .; CDR3nt: TGTGCCAGCAGCAAAAACGTGGATGGAAACACCATATATTTT; CDR3aa: CASSKNVDGNTIYF
abundance: few; v_gene: TRBV2; j_gene: TRBJ2-6; d_gene: .; CDR3nt: TGTGCCAGCAGTCGACAGAATCCTGGGGCCAACGTCCTGACTTTC; CDR3aa: CASSRQNPGANVLTF
abundance: few; v_gene: TRBV20-1; j_gene: TRBJ2-1; d_gene: TRBD2; CDR3nt: TGCAGTGCTACCTTGAGACTAGCGGGACGACAATGGGAGCAGTTCTTC; CDR3aa: CSATLRLAGRQWEQFF
abundance: .; v_gene: TRBV25-1; j_gene: TRBJ1-4; d_gene: TRBD1; CDR3nt: TGTGCCACCACCATCCCCGGGACAGCCTTAAGACTTGCAACTAATGAAAAACTGTTTTTT; CDR3aa: CATTIPGTALRLATNEKLFF
abundance: many; v_gene: TRBV29-1; j_gene: TRBJ2-7; d_gene: .; CDR3nt: TGCAGCGTTGGGGTTGGGAGCTACGAGCAGTACTTC; CDR3aa: CSVGVGSYEQYF
abundance: .; v_gene: TRBV2; j_gene: TRBJ2-7; d_gene: TRBD1; CDR3nt: TGTGCCAGCAGAGGACAGGTTTCTATCGACGAGCAGTACTTC; CDR3aa: CASRGQVSIDEQYF
abundance: .; v_gene: TRBV6-5; j_gene: TRBJ2-6; d_gene: .; CDR3nt: TGTGCCAGCAGTCGTACAGGCTCTGGGGCCAACGTCCTGACTTTC; CDR3aa: CASSRTGSGANVLTF
abundance: few; v_gene: TRBV5-1; j_gene: TRBJ2-7; d_gene: .; CDR3nt: TGCGCCAGCAGCTTGGAGTTCGGTCTGCAGTACTTC; CDR3aa: CASSLEFGLQYF
abundance: .; v_gene: TRBV15; j_gene: TRBJ1-1; d_gene: .; CDR3nt: TGTGCCACCAGCAGAGGAGGGACCAACACTGAAGCTTTCTTT; CDR3aa: CATSRGGTNTEAFF
abundance: .; v_gene: TRBV7-2; j_gene: TRBJ1-4; d_gene: TRBD1; CDR3nt: TGTGCCAGCAGCTTGGGGACAGGAAATGAAAAACTGTTTTTT; CDR3aa: CASSLGTGNEKLFF
abundance: .; v_gene: TRBV5-6; j_gene: TRBJ2-5; d_gene: .; CDR3nt: TGTGCCAGCAGCTTGGCGTTGGGAGCAGGCCAAGAGACCCAGTACTTC; CDR3aa: CASSLALGAGQETQYF
abundance: .; v_gene: TRBV20-1; j_gene: TRBJ2-6; d_gene: .; CDR3nt: TGCAGTGCCCCCCGGACAATTGGGGCCAACGTCCTGACTTTC; CDR3aa: CSAPRTIGANVLTF
abundance: .; v_gene: TRBV20-1; j_gene: TRBJ2-1; d_gene: TRBD2; CDR3nt: TGCAGTGCCAAGGTACTAGCGGGTACCTCAGGGGAGCAGTTCTTC; CDR3aa: CSAKVLAGTSGEQFF
abundance: few; v_gene: TRBV7-2; j_gene: TRBJ2-5; d_gene: TRBD2; CDR3nt: TGTGCCAGCAGCTTAGGCCAACTAGCGGGAGGTGCAGAGACCCAGTACTTC; CDR3aa: CASSLGQLAGGAETQYF
abundance: .; v_gene: TRBV6-5; j_gene: TRBJ2-3; d_gene: TRBD2; CDR3nt: TGTGCCAGCAAGGCTAGCGGAAGCACAGATACGCAGTATTTT; CDR3aa: CASKASGSTDTQYF
abundance: many; v_gene: TRBV5-1; j_gene: TRBJ2-7; d_gene: .; CDR3nt: TGCGCCAGCAGCCGCACAGGGTCGGAGTACGAGCAGTACTTC; CDR3aa: CASSRTGSEYEQYF
abundance: few; v_gene: TRBV7-3; j_gene: TRBJ2-5; d_gene: TRBD2; CDR3nt: TGTGCCAGCAGCCGGACTAGCGGGAAAGAAGAGACCCAGTACTTC; CDR3aa: CASSRTSGKEETQYF
abundance: .; v_gene: TRBV12-3/TRBV12-4; j_gene: TRBJ1-6; d_gene: .; CDR3nt: TGTGCCAGCAGTTTATCCCCCGGGACGGATTCACCCCTCCACTTT; CDR3aa: CASSLSPGTDSPLHF
abundance: few; v_gene: TRBV6-5; j_gene: TRBJ1-2; d_gene: .; CDR3nt: TGTGCCAGCAGTTACTCGAGACTGGTCTCAAACTATGGCTACACCTTC; CDR3aa: CASSYSRLVSNYGYTF
abundance: .; v_gene: TRBV6-2/TRBV6-3; j_gene: TRBJ2-2; d_gene: .; CDR3nt: TGTGCCAGCAGTTACATTTGGGGGGACGGCACCGGGGAGCTGTTTTTT; CDR3aa: CASSYIWGDGTGELFF
abundance: many; v_gene: TRBV7-2; j_gene: TRBJ1-6; d_gene: .; CDR3nt: TGTGCCAGCGGGGGCTTCGGACAGAATAATTCACCCCTCCACTTT; CDR3aa: CASGGFGQNNSPLHF
abundance: many; v_gene: TRBV20-1; j_gene: TRBJ2-3; d_gene: TRBD2; CDR3nt: TGCAGTGCTAGAAGGGCTAGCGGGAGGGTAGATACGCAGTATTTT; CDR3aa: CSARRASGRVDTQYF
abundance: few; v_gene: TRBV5-5; j_gene: TRBJ1-5; d_gene: .; CDR3nt: TGTGCCAGCAGCTTGGATAGCAGGGAGAGGAGCAATCAGCCCCAGCATTTT; CDR3aa: CASSLDSRERSNQPQHF
abundance: few; v_gene: TRBV9; j_gene: TRBJ2-1; d_gene: TRBD2; CDR3nt: TGTGCCAGCAGCGTAGGGCCCTCTTATCCGGGACTAGCGTATTTC; CDR3aa: CASSVGPSYPGLAYF
abundance: few; v_gene: TRBV7-2; j_gene: TRBJ2-1; d_gene: .; CDR3nt: TGTGCCAGCAGCTTAGGAGTTGTTGAGCAGTTCTTC; CDR3aa: CASSLGVVEQFF
abundance: .; v_gene: TRBV6-2/TRBV6-3; j_gene: TRBJ2-1; d_gene: .; CDR3nt: TGTGCCAGCAAGGGGCGACTTCTGACCTACAATGAGCAGTTCTTC; CDR3aa: CASKGRLLTYNEQFF
abundance: many; v_gene: TRBV20-1; j_gene: TRBJ2-3; d_gene: TRBD2; CDR3nt: TGCAGTGCTAGATCGGGTAGCGGGAGCGCAGATACGCAGTATTTT; CDR3aa: CSARSGSGSADTQYF
abundance: .; v_gene: TRBV9; j_gene: TRBJ1-2; d_gene: TRBD1; CDR3nt: TGTGCCAGCAGCACAGGGGTCAGTAGCTATGGCTACACCTTC; CDR3aa: CASSTGVSSYGYTF
abundance: .; v_gene: TRBV11-2; j_gene: TRBJ2-2; d_gene: .; CDR3nt: TGTGCCAGCAGCTTATCCTCGGTTAGCCCCGGGGAGCTGTTTTTT; CDR3aa: CASSLSSVSPGELFF
abundance: few; v_gene: TRBV5-1; j_gene: TRBJ1-1; d_gene: .; CDR3nt: TGCGCCAGCGGACGACAGCCCGAGTTGAACACTGAAGCTTTCTTT; CDR3aa: CASGRQPELNTEAFF
abundance: few; v_gene: TRBV29-1; j_gene: TRBJ2-7; d_gene: .; CDR3nt: TGCAGCGTCCGTGCAGGTACCCACGAGCAGTACTTC; CDR3aa: CSVRAGTHEQYF
abundance: .; v_gene: TRBV15; j_gene: TRBJ1-1; d_gene: .; CDR3nt: TGTGCCACCAGCCGGCTTATGGCCCAGAACACTGAAGCTTTCTTT; CDR3aa: CATSRLMAQNTEAFF
abundance: .; v_gene: TRBV12-3/TRBV12-4; j_gene: TRBJ2-1; d_gene: .; CDR3nt: TGTGCCAGCAGTTCCAATTCCGGGGGCGGTGAGCAGTTCTTC; CDR3aa: CASSSNSGGGEQFF
abundance: .; v_gene: TRBV9; j_gene: TRBJ2-7; d_gene: .; CDR3nt: TGTGCCAGCAGCGTAGAGGGTGCCCACGAGCAGTACTTC; CDR3aa: CASSVEGAHEQYF
abundance: few; v_gene: TRBV5-6; j_gene: TRBJ2-1; d_gene: TRBD2; CDR3nt: TGTGCCAGCAGCACCCGTGTGGCTAGCGGGAGTTACGGTGAGCAGTTCTTC; CDR3aa: CASSTRVASGSYGEQFF
abundance: .; v_gene: TRBV3-1; j_gene: TRBJ2-2; d_gene: .; CDR3nt: TGTGCCAGCAGCCAGGGGACAACCGGGGAGCTGTTTTTT; CDR3aa: CASSQGTTGELFF
abundance: few; v_gene: TRBV6-5; j_gene: TRBJ2-2; d_gene: .; CDR3nt: TGTGCCAGCAGTTACTCGTCCATTGGAGTCACGTACGGGGAGCTGTTTTTT; CDR3aa: CASSYSSIGVTYGELFF
abundance: few; v_gene: TRBV7-2; j_gene: TRBJ2-2; d_gene: TRBD2; CDR3nt: TGTGCCAGCAGCTTAGCGGGGACTAGCGGGAACACCGGGGAGCTGTTTTTT; CDR3aa: CASSLAGTSGNTGELFF
abundance: few; v_gene: TRBV6-5; j_gene: TRBJ2-3; d_gene: TRBD2; CDR3nt: TGTGCCAGCAGTTTGGGACTAGCAAGCACAGATACGCAGTATTTT; CDR3aa: CASSLGLASTDTQYF
abundance: .; v_gene: TRBV7-9; j_gene: TRBJ2-2; d_gene: TRBD1; CDR3nt: TGTGCCAGCAGCTTACAGGGGGCAATCACCGGGGAGCTGTTTTTT; CDR3aa: CASSLQGAITGELFF
abundance: few; v_gene: TRBV20-1; j_gene: TRBJ2-5; d_gene: .; CDR3nt: TGCAGTGCTAGAGACCGGGACGGCAGAGAGACCCAGTACTTC; CDR3aa: CSARDRDGRETQYF
abundance: .; v_gene: TRBV20-1; j_gene: TRBJ1-2; d_gene: .; CDR3nt: TGCAGTGCTAGAGCACCGGGTTCTGGCTACACCTTC; CDR3aa: CSARAPGSGYTF
abundance: .; v_gene: TRBV2; j_gene: TRBJ2-5; d_gene: .; CDR3nt: TGTGCCAGCAGCCACGACAGCTCCCAAGAGACCCAGTACTTC; CDR3aa: CASSHDSSQETQYF
abundance: few; v_gene: TRBV20-1; j_gene: TRBJ2-5; d_gene: .; CDR3nt: TGCAGTGCTAGCGCGGCAGGTGGGGGTATGGGGCAAGAGACCCAGTACTTC; CDR3aa: CSASAAGGGMGQETQYF
abundance: .; v_gene: TRBV3-1; j_gene: TRBJ2-5; d_gene: TRBD2; CDR3nt: TGTGCCAGCAGCCAAGATTTACTAGCGGGAGCAGAGACCCAGTACTTC; CDR3aa: CASSQDLLAGAETQYF
abundance: few; v_gene: TRBV18; j_gene: TRBJ1-6; d_gene: .; CDR3nt: TGTGCCAGCTCAGATTCGACGGGCTTTAATTCACCCCTCCACTTT; CDR3aa: CASSDSTGFNSPLHF
abundance: few; v_gene: TRBV7-2; j_gene: TRBJ2-7; d_gene: .; CDR3nt: TGTGCCAGCAGCCGGCCCTCCTACGAGCAGTACTTC; CDR3aa: CASSRPSYEQYF
abundance: .; v_gene: TRBV12-3/TRBV12-4; j_gene: TRBJ1-5; d_gene: .; CDR3nt: TGTGCCAGCAGTTTCGAGGGTACGGTCATTAGCAATCAGCCCCAGCATTTT; CDR3aa: CASSFEGTVISNQPQHF
abundance: .; v_gene: TRBV29-1; j_gene: TRBJ1-1; d_gene: .; CDR3nt: TGCAGCGTTGAACTTCGGGGGACCACTGAAGCTTTCTTT; CDR3aa: CSVELRGTTEAFF
abundance: .; v_gene: TRBV4-1; j_gene: TRBJ2-1; d_gene: TRBD1; CDR3nt: TGCGCCAGCAGCCAAGCCCGAGAGACAGGGTGGTCCTACAATGAGCAGTTCTTC; CDR3aa: CASSQARETGWSYNEQFF
abundance: .; v_gene: TRBV20-1; j_gene: TRBJ1-6; d_gene: TRBD1; CDR3nt: TGCAGTGCTCTCACAGGGGCTAATTCACCCCTCCACTTT; CDR3aa: CSALTGANSPLHF
abundance: .; v_gene: TRBV7-6; j_gene: TRBJ2-7; d_gene: .; CDR3nt: TGTGCCAGCAGCTTTGGGGCGGATAGCTCCTACGAGCAGTACTTC; CDR3aa: CASSFGADSSYEQYF
abundance: many; v_gene: TRBV7-2; j_gene: TRBJ2-3; d_gene: TRBD2; CDR3nt: TGTGCCAGCAGCTTAGTAGCGGGAGTTACAGATACGCAGTATTTT; CDR3aa: CASSLVAGVTDTQYF
abundance: few; v_gene: TRBV12-3/TRBV12-4; j_gene: TRBJ1-5; d_gene: TRBD1; CDR3nt: TGTGCCAGCAGCACAAGCCGACAGGGGACGCATCAGCCCCAGCATTTT; CDR3aa: CASSTSRQGTHQPQHF